This T cell receptor beta chain is drawn from a study of radiotherapy plus CTLA-4 blockade in lung cancer. Across the study: Among all patients, approximately 17% showed objective responses, while about 31% had disease control.

TCRdb's copy holds only in-frame clones and misses some; the assay was immunoSEQ multiplex PCR. Here the sample spans 40,000 or so clones, roughly 63% being singletons. The CDR3 spans 15 residues. Trimming removed 6 bases from V and 5 bases from J; junction bases left unmatched: 7. The germline V gene has CDR1 MNHNS and CDR2 SASEGT. This receptor was obtained from a human donor with non-small cell lung cancer who had a partial response to radiotherapy plus ipilimumab. The chain carries TRBV6-1 and TRBJ2-7, with 13 bases that match TRBD2. The material sequenced was peripheral blood, taken from a patient treated with radiotherapy plus ipilimumab. DNA of the CDR3: TGTGCCAGCAGCAGACTAGCGGGGGGATCGCACGAGCAGTACTTC. Protein product: CASSRLAGGSHEQYF.